This T cell receptor beta chain was sequenced for a study of blood T cell repertoires in COVID-19. The overall study: Material from acute and convalescent COVID-19 was sourced from the United States, Italy and Spain.

Seattle enrolled patients during active infection and tracked them longitudinally. Trimming cost V 0 bases and J 3 bases; bases outside gene matches: 4. Per the germline V gene, CDR1 is MNHEY and CDR2 is SVGAGI. The CDR3 has 16 residues. Study processing details: Estimation of nucleated cell counts relied on the amplification of reference gene primers. Generated by immunoSEQ multiplex PCR, the TCRdb table keeps only in-frame clones and is missing some. V and J calls and clone size follow that table, whereas D and trimming were derived from the DNA. Among about 150,000 clones listed, roughly four fifths were seen once.

The rearrangement joins TRBV6-5 to TRBJ1-2, with 10 bases that match TRBD1. Sequenced: peripheral blood. This sequence was found in a woman aged 55-69 years with COVID-19, enrolled during active disease. CDR3: CASSYSGTGADYGYTF. CDR3 in DNA: TGTGCCAGCAGTTACTCGGGGACAGGGGCAGACTATGGCTACACCTTC.